This T cell receptor beta chain was found in a study of blood T cell repertoires in COVID-19. Study summary: Collection of acute and convalescent COVID-19 samples took place in the United States, Italy and Spain.

Original processing methods: Amplification of reference gene primers was used by the study to estimate nucleated cell counts. Profiling relied on immunoSEQ multiplex PCR, and the TCRdb table lists in-frame clones only, not all of them. That table supplies the V and J calls and clone size; D and trimming were determined from the DNA. Found here are roughly 130,000 clones, roughly 80% of them singletons; the top ten hold 16%. The CDR3 loop spans 14 amino acids. Germline CDR1 reads LGHNA; CDR2 reads YNFKEQ. J gave up 5 bases and V 3 bases, and 3 bases lay outside the gene matches. What was sequenced was peripheral blood. The TCR originated in a man over 45 with acute or convalescent COVID-19. V and J are TRBV4-2 and TRBJ1-2; 10 bases match TRBD1. CDR3 nucleotide sequence: TGTGCCAGCAGCCAGACAGGGGGCGAGTATGGCTACACCTTC. Encoded protein: CASSQTGGEYGYTF.